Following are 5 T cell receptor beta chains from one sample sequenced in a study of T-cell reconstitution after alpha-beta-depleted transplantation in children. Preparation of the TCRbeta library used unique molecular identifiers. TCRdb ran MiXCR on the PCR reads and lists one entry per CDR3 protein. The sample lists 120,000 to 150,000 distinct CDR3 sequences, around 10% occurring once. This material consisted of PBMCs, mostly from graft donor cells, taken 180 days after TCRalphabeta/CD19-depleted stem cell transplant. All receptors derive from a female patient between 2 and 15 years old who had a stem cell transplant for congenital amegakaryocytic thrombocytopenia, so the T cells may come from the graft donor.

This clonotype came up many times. The CDR3 spells CASSLQGILQETQYF. In DNA form, the CDR3 reads TGTGCCAGCAGCTTACAGGGCATCTTACAAGAGACCCAGTACTTC. V is TRBV7-3 and J is TRBJ2-5; possibly TRBD1 for D (5 bases). V was trimmed by 2 bases and J by 2 bases, leaving 12 bases between them. Germline values: CDR1 SGHTA, CDR2 FQGTGA. This CDR3 contains 15 residues.

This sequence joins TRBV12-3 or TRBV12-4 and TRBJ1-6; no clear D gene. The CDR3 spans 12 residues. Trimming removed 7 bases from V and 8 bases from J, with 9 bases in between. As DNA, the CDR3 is TGTGCCAGCACCGGGTTTCATTCACCCCTCCACTTT. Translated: CASTGFHSPLHF.

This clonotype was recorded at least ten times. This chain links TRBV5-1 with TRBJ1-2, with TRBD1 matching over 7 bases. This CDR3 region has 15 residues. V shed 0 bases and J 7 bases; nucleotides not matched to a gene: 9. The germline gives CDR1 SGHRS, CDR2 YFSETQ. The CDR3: CASSLGQGKRGGYTF. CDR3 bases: TGCGCCAGCAGCTTGGGACAGGGAAAACGAGGTGGCTACACCTTC.

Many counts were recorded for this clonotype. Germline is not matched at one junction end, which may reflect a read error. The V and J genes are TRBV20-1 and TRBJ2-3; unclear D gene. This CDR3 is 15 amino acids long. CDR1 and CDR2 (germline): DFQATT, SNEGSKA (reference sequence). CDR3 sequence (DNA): TGCAGTGCTTTGTTTCTCGGCCCGGTCACAGATACGCATTATTTT. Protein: CSALFLGPVTDTHYF.

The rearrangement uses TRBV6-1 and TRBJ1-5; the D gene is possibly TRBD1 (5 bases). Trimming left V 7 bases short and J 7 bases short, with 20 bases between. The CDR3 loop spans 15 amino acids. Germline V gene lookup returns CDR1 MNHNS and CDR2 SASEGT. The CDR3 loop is CASTQTGEGFQPQHF. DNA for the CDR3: TGTGCCAGCACTCAAACCGGGGAGGGGTTCCAGCCCCAGCATTTT.